What follows are 9 T cell receptor beta chains derived from one specimen sequenced in a study of T-cell memory formation after mild COVID-19. TCRdb passed the 5' RACE reads through MiXCR, listing each CDR3 protein once. The sample records 400,000 to 550,000 distinct CDR3 sequences, roughly 25% being singletons. The sequencing input was PBMCs or a T cell subset sorted from them (not recorded which). The receptors originated from an adult woman who had mild COVID-19 (a few samples of this study predate the infection). Cell type and time point are not known.

This clonotype showed up just a few times. The V call is TRBV7-8, the J call TRBJ1-5; TRBD1 aligns across 9 bases. Germline assignment: CDR1 SGHVS and CDR2 FQNEAQ. J lost 0 bases, V lost 4 bases, and 10 bases had no gene match. The length of the CDR3 is 18 residues. The CDR3 nucleotides are TGTGCCAGCAGCTCGACCGGGACAGGGAGTTATAGCAATCAGCCCCAGCATTTT. Translation gives CASSSTGTGSYSNQPQHF.

This sequence joins TRBV6-1 and TRBJ1-1; TRBD1 aligns across 9 bases. CDR3 length: 14 residues. V was clipped by 6 bases and J by 5 bases; unmatched bases: 7. Germline V gene data show CDR1 as MNHNS and CDR2 as SASEGT. The CDR3 sequence: CASRETGGETEAFF. The CDR3 bases are TGTGCCAGCAGAGAGACAGGGGGAGAAACTGAAGCTTTCTTT.

V is TRBV5-1 and J is TRBJ2-6, with D unresolved. The germline V gene has CDR1 SGHRS and CDR2 YFSETQ. Deletions cut 0 bases from V and 0 bases from J, with 7 bases between. The CDR3 loop spans 16 amino acids. The chain's CDR3 is CASSLALDSGANVLTF. The CDR3 DNA sequence: TGCGCCAGCAGCTTGGCTTTGGACTCTGGGGCCAACGTCCTGACTTTC.

The V and J genes are TRBV5-1 and TRBJ2-7; D is possibly TRBD2 (5 bases). Per germline, CDR1 SGHRS and CDR2 YFSETQ. This CDR3 spans 15 amino acids. V lost 4 bases and J 3 bases, leaving 17 bases between the germline ends. CDR3 residues: CASSTEPYRGYEQYF. Written as DNA, the CDR3 is TGCGCCAGCAGCACCGAACCATATCGGGGCTACGAGCAGTACTTC.

For the CDR3, the DNA is TGTGCCAGCAGCCCATGGGGGGATACTCCCTATGGCTACACCTTC. Amino acids: CASSPWGDTPYGYTF. The chain recombines TRBV7-2 with TRBJ1-2; D possibly corresponds to TRBD1 (5 bases). CDR1 and CDR2 from the germline V gene are SGHTA and FQGNSA. The CDR3 is 15 residues long. Trimming took 5 bases from V and 4 from J, leaving 17 bases between them.

The V and J genes are TRBV3-1 and TRBJ2-7, with D hard to call. V was pared by 8 bases and J by 3 bases, with 8 bases between. Germline V gene data show CDR1 as LGHDT and CDR2 as YNNKEL (reference sequence). The CDR3 spans 11 residues. For the CDR3, the DNA is TGTGCCAGCGGGGTGGGCTACGAGCAGTACTTC. Protein product: CASGVGYEQYF.

This clonotype has just a few counts. This rearrangement joins TRBV5-1 to TRBJ2-3; D is unresolved. Germline-derived CDR1 and CDR2 are SGHRS and YFSETQ. The CDR3 is 13 amino acids. V shed 4 bases and J shed 6 bases, with 12 bases lying between them. The CDR3 nucleotides read TGCGCCAGCAGCGCGAGGCCCGTGGATACGCAGTATTTT. As protein: CASSARPVDTQYF.

J is TRBJ2-5 and V is TRBV7-8; 14 bases are shared with TRBD2. Trimming took 5 bases from V and 7 from J; bases not matched to a gene: 9. Germline lookup yields CDR1 SGHVS and CDR2 FQNEAQ. The CDR3 totals 16 residues. In DNA, the CDR3 is TGTGCCAGCAGCCAAGGACTAGCGGGAGGAGGAGGGACCCAGTACTTC. This codes for CASSQGLAGGGGTQYF.

This clonotype came up a few times. The chain combines TRBV5-5 with TRBJ2-1; no firm D call. In germline, CDR1 is SGHKS, CDR2 YYEKEE (reference sequence). There are 15 residues in the CDR3. The V end was cut by 1 base, the J end by 2 bases, with 10 bases between. The CDR3 sequence is CASSLYLSAYNEQFF. In DNA form, the CDR3 reads TGTGCCAGCAGCTTGTATCTAAGTGCCTACAATGAGCAGTTCTTC.